This entry lists 30 T cell receptor beta chains sequenced from one sample in a study of T cell repertoires in cytomegalovirus infection (dated by TCRdb to the late 2010s). Instrument used: Illumina HiSeq 1500. The raw public data were reprocessed by TCRdb itself: fastp quality trimming at Q25, MiXCR clonotype calling, in-frame beta chains only. Entries that share a CDR3 protein sequence are merged under the most common genes and DNA. Within this sample are 630,000 or so distinct CDR3 sequences, with 20% to 25% of them counted one time only. 8% of the sample is held by the ten biggest clonotypes. The sequencing input was CD8+ T cells from PBMCs. These receptors came from a human donor in good health (CMV status not recorded). Some clones in this sample may be carry-over from other donors' samples.

The chain has TRBV19 and TRBJ2-1; no clear D. Germline V gene data show CDR1 as LNHDA and CDR2 as SQIVND (reference sequence). Trimming removed 3 bases at V and 3 bases at J, with 9 bases between. This CDR3 has 14 residues. The CDR3 loop is CASSIGASYNEQFF. For the CDR3, the DNA is TGTGCCAGTAGTATCGGCGCTAGCTACAATGAGCAGTTCTTC.

This clonotype was seen more than once but under ten times. The chain recombines TRBV5-1 with TRBJ2-1, with D uncertain. V was pared by 1 base and J by 4 bases, with 15 bases between. Germline CDR1 and CDR2: SGHRS and YFSETQ. The CDR3 covers 16 residues. The CDR3 DNA follows: TGCGCCAGCAGCTTGCTTGCAGGACCCTTTTACAATGAGCAGTTCTTC. This translates into CASSLLAGPFYNEQFF.

Note on this clonotype: One end of the junction fails to match germline, which may point to a read error. The rearrangement uses TRBV28 and TRBJ2-1; D gene ambiguous. The CDR3 sequence is 13 residues long. The V gene's germline CDR1 is MDHEN and CDR2 SYDVKM. CDR3 protein: CASSFLPRLEQSF. CDR3 bases: TGTGCCAGCAGTTTCCTTCCGAGACTTGAGCAGTCCTTC.

The rearrangement joins TRBV25-1 to TRBJ2-7; 10 nucleotides align to TRBD1. The CDR3 extends over 16 amino acids. Germline loops: CDR1 MGHDK, CDR2 SYGVNS. With 0 bases clipped from V and 3 bases from J, the junction kept 5 bases outside the gene matches. CDR3 sequence reads: CASSEYFGQGVYEQYF. The CDR3 region has the DNA TGTGCCAGCAGTGAATATTTTGGACAGGGGGTCTACGAGCAGTACTTC.

V usage is TRBV20-1 and J usage is TRBJ2-3, with 10 bases identical to TRBD2. Germline V gives CDR1 DFQATT, CDR2 SNEGSKA (reference sequence). The trim removed 3 bases at V and 3 bases at J, leaving 9 bases unmatched. This CDR3 is built from 16 residues. CDR3 sequence: CSASGTERGGTDTQYF. In DNA, the CDR3 is TGCAGTGCTAGCGGAACGGAGCGGGGGGGAACAGATACGCAGTATTTT.

At least ten counts were recorded for this clonotype. The V and J genes are TRBV7-9 and TRBJ1-4, with D tentatively TRBD1 (5 bases). Per the germline V gene, CDR1 is SEHNR and CDR2 is FQNEAQ (reference sequence). With 5 bases removed from V and 3 bases from J, the gap between germline ends came to 16 bases. The CDR3 has 16 residues. DNA of the CDR3: TGTGCCAGCAGCCCTCCAGGCAGGGATCCTAATGAAAAACTGTTTTTT. As protein: CASSPPGRDPNEKLFF. Combining the CDR3 with reference TRBV7-9 and TRBJ1-4 gives the whole variable domain DTGVSQNPRHKITKRGQNVTFRCDPISEHNRLYWYRQTLGQGPEFLTYFQNEAQLEKSRLLSDRFSAERPKGSFSTLEIQRTEQGDSAMYLCASSPPGRDPNEKLFFGSGTQLSVL.

This chain uses TRBV7-9 with TRBJ1-2, with 9 bases matching TRBD1. This CDR3 contains 13 residues. CDR1 is SEHNR and CDR2 is FQNEAQ in the germline V gene (reference sequence). The junction had 5 bases not matched to a gene; V was cut back by 4 bases and J by 8 bases. CDR3 nucleotide sequence: TGTGCCAGCAGCTCGGGACAGGGTAGCGGCTACACCTTC. Protein sequence: CASSSGQGSGYTF.

V gene TRBV6-2 or TRBV6-3 combines with J gene TRBJ1-2, with D possibly TRBD1 on 6 matching bases. The CDR3 loop spans 15 amino acids. The germline CDR1 and CDR2 sequences are MNHEY and SVGEGT. Trimming left V 7 bases short and J 0 bases short, with 15 bases between. This chain's CDR3 is CASNHPDRSNYGYTF. In DNA, the CDR3 is TGTGCCAGCAACCATCCGGACAGATCTAACTATGGCTACACCTTC.

V is TRBV7-8 and J is TRBJ2-1; tentative D call: TRBD2 (5 bases). Trimming cost V 5 bases and J 0 bases, with 26 bases left between them. The CDR3 is 20 amino acids. The germline V gene encodes CDR1 SGHVS and CDR2 FQNEAQ. CDR3 in amino acids: CASSRPFEASFFRSYNEQFF. CDR3 in DNA: TGTGCCAGCAGCCGGCCCTTCGAGGCTAGCTTTTTCCGCTCCTACAATGAGCAGTTCTTC.

The chain couples TRBV12-5 to TRBJ1-1; tentative D call: TRBD1 (5 bases). This CDR3 spans 13 amino acids. The germline V and J ends were trimmed by 4 bases and 2 bases, with 8 bases remaining between them. CDR1 and CDR2 (germline): LGHNT, FRNRAP. CDR3 in amino acids: CASGWGLNTEAFF. The CDR3 DNA reads as TGTGCTAGTGGTTGGGGACTTAACACTGAAGCTTTCTTT.

This clonotype was detected ten times or more. The rearrangement uses TRBV11-3 and TRBJ2-2; no reliable D call. The V end was cut by 1 base, the J end by 5 bases, with 5 bases between. The CDR3 has 13 residues. CDR1 is SGHNT and CDR2 is YENEEA in the germline V gene. CDR3 DNA sequence: TGTGCCAGCAGCTTAGTTTTGACCGGGGAGCTGTTTTTT. This translates into CASSLVLTGELFF.

The table lists this clonotype with many counts. The chain is built from TRBV7-3 and TRBJ1-1, with no clear D. V was shortened by 1 base and J by 4 bases, with 7 bases between the two germline ends. CDR1 and CDR2 (germline): SGHTA, FQGTGA. This CDR3 is built from 13 residues. The CDR3 protein is CASSLIWGTEAFF. In DNA, the CDR3 is TGTGCCAGCAGCTTAATTTGGGGCACTGAAGCTTTCTTT.

This clonotype was seen many times. V is TRBV7-8 and J is TRBJ2-4; 8 nucleotides match TRBD2. Germline lookup yields CDR1 SGHVS and CDR2 FQNEAQ. The CDR3 runs to 16 residues. The ends lost 5 bases at V and 5 bases at J; junction bases unmatched: 11. This chain's CDR3 is CASSNSNRGGQNIQYF. Here the CDR3 DNA reads TGTGCCAGCAGCAATTCCAATCGGGGGGGCCAAAACATTCAGTACTTC.

This clonotype was seen repeatedly, ten times or more. The chain carries TRBV7-6 and TRBJ2-2; possibly TRBD1 or TRBD2 for D (5 bases each). Germline V CDR1 and CDR2: SGHVS, FNYEAQ. Trimming shortened V by 3 bases and J by 11 bases, and 13 bases separated the two germline ends. This CDR3 has 13 amino acids. The CDR3 DNA reads TGTGCCAGCAGCTTTAGTGGGGGTGGTGAGCTGTTTTTT. Its protein is CASSFSGGGELFF.

Remarks on this clonotype: This may be a read error, as it is one base from a much larger clone. This chain uses TRBV7-8 with TRBJ1-1, with D unclear. Germline CDR1 is SGHVS and CDR2 is FQNEAQ. CDR3 length: 15 amino acids. The CDR3 loop reads CASSPVEVSNSEAFF. The CDR3 DNA is TGTGCCAGCAGCCCAGTGGAGGTTTCGAACTCTGAAGCTTTCTTT.

In its sample, this clonotype was seen many times. The chain employs TRBV28 and TRBJ2-1; D possibly corresponds to TRBD1 (6 bases). V was clipped by 3 bases and J by 8 bases, with 14 bases between them. Germline lookup yields CDR1 MDHEN and CDR2 SYDVKM. This CDR3 has 14 residues. CDR3 sequence reads: CASSLVGGEDEQFF. The CDR3 DNA follows: TGTGCCAGCAGTTTGGTTGGGGGCGAGGATGAGCAGTTCTTC.

With respect to this clonotype: An end of the junction does not agree with germline; a read error may underlie this. The chain has TRBV10-2 and TRBJ2-7; 12 nucleotides align to TRBD2. The CDR3 sequence is 16 residues long. From germline, CDR1 is WSHSY and CDR2 SAAADI. CDR3 residues: CASSVGTSGFSYGQYF. The CDR3, as DNA: TGCGCCAGCAGCGTGGGGACTAGCGGGTTCTCCTACGGGCAGTACTTC.

This clonotype appeared many times. This chain links TRBV7-8 with TRBJ2-2; D not certain. V shed 3 bases and J shed 2 bases, with 1 base lying between them. The CDR3 runs to 12 residues. CDR1 and CDR2 from the germline V gene are SGHVS and FQNEAQ. Here the CDR3 DNA reads TGTGCCAGCAGCTTTAACACCGGGGAGCTGTTTTTT. Translated: CASSFNTGELFF.

The V call is TRBV2, the J call TRBJ2-7, with TRBD1 identical over 7 bases. The CDR3 length is 16 residues. Trimming took 0 bases from V and 4 from J; bases not matched to a gene: 9. CDR1 and CDR2 from the germline V gene are SNHLY and FYNNEI. CDR3 protein: CASSEARTDRAYEQYV. CDR3 nucleotide sequence: TGTGCCAGCAGTGAAGCGCGAACCGACAGGGCATACGAGCAGTACGTC.

V is TRBV12-3 or TRBV12-4 and J is TRBJ2-1, with D possibly matching TRBD2 (5 bases). This CDR3 contains 12 residues. Trimming pared 5 bases from V and 9 bases from J, leaving 11 bases between. Written as DNA, the CDR3 is TGTGCCAGCAGTCCCAGTGGGAGTGAGCAGTTCTTC. The encoded protein is CASSPSGSEQFF.

This clonotype was detected ten times or more. The chain has TRBV7-3 and TRBJ2-2, with D uncertain. CDR1 and CDR2 from the germline V gene are SGHTA and FQGTGA. The CDR3 runs to 14 residues. Trimming left V 4 bases short and J 5 bases short, with 11 bases between. The CDR3 spells CASSSSHTTGELFF. DNA for the CDR3: TGTGCCAGCAGCTCCTCGCATACAACCGGGGAGCTGTTTTTT. The complete variable domain, with remaining parts taken from reference TRBV7-3 and TRBJ2-2, reads GAGVSQTPSNKVTEKGKYVELRCDPISGHTALYWYRQSLGQGPEFLIYFQGTGAADDSGLPNDRFFAVRPEGSVSTLKIQRTERGDSAVYLCASSSSHTTGELFFGEGSRLTVL.

V gene TRBV5-1 combines with J gene TRBJ2-1, with 7 bases lining up with TRBD2. The CDR3 length is 15 residues. J lost 2 bases, V lost 2 bases, and 4 bases had no gene match. Per germline, CDR1 SGHRS and CDR2 YFSETQ. CDR3 in DNA: TGCGCCAGCAGCTTAACTAGCGTCGCCTACAATGAGCAGTTCTTC. This gives the protein CASSLTSVAYNEQFF.

The rearrangement uses TRBV12-3 or TRBV12-4 and TRBJ2-3, with D possibly TRBD1 on 6 matching bases. The CDR3 sequence is 15 residues long. V lost 5 bases and J 1 base, leaving 13 bases between the germline ends. This CDR3 is CASSPNRVGTDTQYF. The CDR3 DNA is TGTGCCAGCAGTCCCAACAGGGTGGGCACAGATACGCAGTATTTT.

The rearrangement uses TRBV28 and TRBJ2-5; TRBD2 aligns across 11 bases. V lost 0 bases and J lost 3; bases outside the gene matches: 0. Per germline, CDR1 MDHEN and CDR2 SYDVKM. The CDR3 contains 15 residues. The CDR3 protein is CASSLWTSGEETQYF. The CDR3 bases are TGTGCCAGCAGTTTATGGACTAGCGGGGAAGAGACCCAGTACTTC.

This clonotype was found a few times. V usage is TRBV28 and J usage is TRBJ2-1; TRBD1 aligns across 10 bases. Losses at the gene ends were 7 bases for V and 8 bases for J; bases not matched to a gene: 11. Germline CDR1 MDHEN, CDR2 SYDVKM. There are 15 residues in the CDR3. CDR3 region: CASTSDRGLQDEQFF. The CDR3 coding sequence is TGTGCCAGCACTTCAGACAGGGGGCTACAGGATGAGCAGTTCTTC.

The genes are TRBV9 and TRBJ2-2; tentative D call: TRBD2 (5 bases). V was shortened by 4 bases and J by 0 bases, with 19 bases between the two germline ends. This CDR3 region has 18 residues. The germline V gene encodes CDR1 SGDLS and CDR2 YYNGEE. The CDR3 sequence is CASSPREVGGTNTGELFF. In nucleotides, the CDR3 is TGTGCCAGCAGCCCTCGAGAGGTCGGAGGAACGAACACCGGGGAGCTGTTTTTT.

This chain links TRBV28 with TRBJ2-7; 8 positions agree with TRBD1. Germline CDR1 and CDR2: MDHEN and SYDVKM. CDR3 length: 16 amino acids. The junction had 11 bases not matched to a gene; V was cut back by 3 bases and J by 4 bases. The CDR3 loop is CASSFPRTGLGYEQYF. DNA for the CDR3: TGTGCCAGCAGTTTCCCTCGGACAGGGCTGGGATACGAGCAGTACTTC.

This clonotype has just a few counts. The rearrangement uses TRBV5-5 and TRBJ1-1; tentative D call: TRBD1 (5 bases). The germline gives CDR1 SGHKS, CDR2 YYEKEE (reference sequence). The length of the CDR3 is 13 residues. V was trimmed by 5 bases and J by 3 bases, leaving 11 bases between them. CDR3 sequence: CASRKTVYTEAFF. The CDR3 DNA follows: TGTGCCAGCAGAAAGACAGTTTACACTGAAGCTTTCTTT. The whole variable domain, remainder taken from reference TRBV5-5 and TRBJ1-1, is DAGVTQSPTHLIKTRGQQVTLRCSPISGHKSVSWYQQVLGQGPQFIFQYYEKEERGRGNFPDRFSARQFPNYSSELNVNALLLGDSALYLCASRKTVYTEAFFGQGTRLTVV.

This clonotype has a count of ten or more. J is TRBJ2-1 and V is TRBV7-2, with TRBD2 matching 11 bases. The germline CDR1 and CDR2 sequences are SGHTA and FQGNSA. The V gene end was trimmed by 6 bases and the J gene end by 10 bases; junction bases not matched to a gene: 5. This CDR3 is built from 13 residues. The CDR3 sequence is CASRSLAGEEQFF. The CDR3 DNA reads as TGTGCCAGCAGATCACTAGCGGGGGAAGAGCAGTTCTTC. The full variable domain, completed using reference TRBV7-2 and TRBJ2-1, is GAGVSQSPSNKVTEKGKDVELRCDPISGHTALYWYRQSLGQGLEFLIYFQGNSAPDKSGLPSDRFSAERTGGSVSTLTIQRTQQEDSAVYLCASRSLAGEEQFFGPGTRLTVL.

As regards this clonotype: This sequence may be a read error, since a much larger clone differs from it by one base. The CDR3 region is CASSWGSNYGYIF. In DNA, the CDR3 is TGTGCCAGCAGTTGGGGTTCTAACTATGGCTACATCTTC. This chain links TRBV6-5 with TRBJ1-2; D not resolved. Per the germline V gene, CDR1 is MNHEY and CDR2 is SVGAGI. The length of the CDR3 is 13 residues.